The rows below give T cell receptor beta chains drawn from one sample of a study of blood T cells in healthy people across ages. TCRdb called the 5' RACE reads again in MiXCR, with one record for every CDR3 protein. The repertoire includes about 640,000 distinct CDR3 sequences, 40% to 45% of them detected once, and around 30% sits in the top ten. Sequenced input: blood. These TCRs come from a man older than 75 in good health. Both conserved end residues are part of each CDR3. Each record gives: clone size, J gene, D gene, V gene, CDR3 protein, CDR3 DNA. D genes are given only for firm matches. Clone size is shown for a subset of rows, as once, few, many or a class of expanded clone.

- | TRBJ2-4 | TRBD2 | TRBV3-1 | CASSPPGLVGNEQYF | TGTGCCAGCAGCCCACCGGGACTAGTAGGCAATGAGCAGTACTTC
- | TRBJ2-7 | TRBD2 | TRBV24-1 | CATSDRSGRKSYNEQYF | TGTGCCACCAGTGACCGTAGCGGGAGAAAGTCCTACAATGAGCAGTACTTC
- | TRBJ1-2 | TRBD1 | TRBV28 | CASSPGTGSFYGYTF | TGTGCCAGCAGTCCCGGGACAGGGAGTTTCTATGGCTACACCTTC
few | TRBJ2-5 | - | TRBV20-1 | CSANNPEAVGETQYF | TGCAGTGCTAACAACCCGGAAGCGGTGGGGGAGACCCAGTACTTC
few | TRBJ1-2 | - | TRBV2 | CASSEQGSGYTF | TGTGCCAGCAGTGAACAGGGTAGTGGCTACACCTTC
- | TRBJ2-5 | - | TRBV9 | CASSAGAQETQYF | TGTGCCAGCAGCGCCGGAGCTCAAGAGACCCAGTACTTC
- | TRBJ2-7 | TRBD2 | TRBV18 | CASSPDWGGPYEQYF | TGTGCCAGCTCACCGGATTGGGGGGGACCCTACGAGCAGTACTTC
- | TRBJ2-3 | TRBD2 | TRBV27 | CASNLAGGTNTQYF | TGTGCCAGCAATCTAGCGGGAGGGACAAATACGCAGTATTTT
- | TRBJ2-2 | TRBD1 | TRBV11-1 | CASSSTKDRGRYGELFF | TGTGCCAGCAGCTCCACCAAGGACAGGGGGCGTTACGGGGAGCTGTTTTTT
- | TRBJ1-2 | - | TRBV6-2/TRBV6-3 | CASSKQGGYGYTF | TGTGCCAGCAGTAAGCAGGGTGGCTATGGCTACACCTTC
few | TRBJ2-1 | - | TRBV9 | CASSGRVHNEQFF | TGTGCCAGCAGCGGGAGGGTACACAATGAGCAGTTCTTC
- | TRBJ2-3 | - | TRBV7-2 | CASSLGGGLSADTQYF | TGTGCCAGCAGCTTAGGTGGGGGGCTAAGCGCAGATACGCAGTATTTT
few | TRBJ2-7 | - | TRBV7-2 | CASSPNLVAGYEQYF | TGTGCCAGCAGCCCTAATTTGGTAGCTGGCTACGAGCAGTACTTC
few | TRBJ2-7 | TRBD1 | TRBV20-1 | CSARGNGGDSPFDEQYF | TGCAGTGCTAGAGGGAACGGTGGGGACAGTCCCTTCGACGAGCAGTACTTC
- | TRBJ2-7 | - | TRBV6-2/TRBV6-3 | CASSYFGSGSYEQYF | TGTGCCAGCAGTTACTTCGGAAGCGGATCCTACGAGCAGTACTTC
few | TRBJ2-2 | - | TRBV18 | CASSPAGDTNTGELFF | TGTGCCAGCTCACCAGCCGGGGACACGAACACCGGGGAGCTGTTTTTT
- | TRBJ2-2 | - | TRBV21-1 | CASSNHQGRPGELFF | TGTGCCAGCAGCAACCACCAGGGGCGCCCCGGGGAGCTGTTTTTT
- | TRBJ2-3 | TRBD1 | TRBV6-5 | CASSLRQGNTDTLYF | TGTGCCAGCAGTTTGCGACAGGGGAATACAGATACGCTGTATTTT
- | TRBJ2-3 | - | TRBV12-3/TRBV12-4 | CASSRVRVGTDTQYF | TGTGCCAGCAGCCGGGTGAGGGTAGGAACAGATACGCAGTATTTT
- | TRBJ2-7 | - | TRBV7-2 | CATSKDEASYNEQYF | TGTGCCACCAGTAAAGACGAAGCCTCCTACAATGAGCAGTACTTC
many | TRBJ2-7 | TRBD2 | TRBV20-1 | CSARGTSGPSYEQYF | TGCAGTGCTAGAGGAACTAGCGGGCCCTCCTACGAGCAGTACTTC
- | TRBJ2-1 | TRBD1 | TRBV6-5 | CASSRTGDSYNEQFF | TGTGCCAGCAGCAGGACAGGTGACTCCTACAATGAGCAGTTCTTC
- | TRBJ2-3 | - | TRBV20-1 | CSARETGRDIDTQYF | TGCAGTGCTAGAGAAACAGGGAGGGATATAGATACGCAGTATTTT
- | TRBJ2-5 | - | TRBV28 | CASSDQELRETQYF | TGTGCCAGCAGTGATCAGGAGCTCCGAGAGACCCAGTACTTC
- | TRBJ2-3 | - | TRBV7-2 | CASSQTQYWSRTDTQYF | TGTGCCAGCAGCCAAACTCAGTACTGGAGCCGCACAGATACGCAGTATTTT
- | TRBJ1-2 | - | TRBV6-6 | CASSYSLPNYGYTF | TGTGCCAGCAGTTACTCGCTACCTAACTATGGCTACACCTTC